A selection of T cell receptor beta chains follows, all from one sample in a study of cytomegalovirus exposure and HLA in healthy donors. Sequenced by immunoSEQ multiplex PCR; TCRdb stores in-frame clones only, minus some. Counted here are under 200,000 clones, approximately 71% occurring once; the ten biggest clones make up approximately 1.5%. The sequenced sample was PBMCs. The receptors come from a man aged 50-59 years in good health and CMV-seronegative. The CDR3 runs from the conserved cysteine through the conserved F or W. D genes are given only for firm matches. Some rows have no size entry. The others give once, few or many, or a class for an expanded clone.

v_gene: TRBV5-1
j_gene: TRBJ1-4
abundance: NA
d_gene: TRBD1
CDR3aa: CASSSAPGTEFTTNEKLFF
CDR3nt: TGCGCCAGCAGTTCAGCCCCCGGGACAGAATTTACAACTAATGAAAAACTGTTTTTT

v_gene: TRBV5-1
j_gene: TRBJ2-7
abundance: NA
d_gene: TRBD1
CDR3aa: CASTLSTGTYEQYF
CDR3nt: TGCGCCAGCACCCTCTCGACAGGGACCTACGAGCAGTACTTC

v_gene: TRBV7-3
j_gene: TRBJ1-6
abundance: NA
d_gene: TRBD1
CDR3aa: CASSLLGQGGSPLHF
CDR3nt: TGTGCCAGCAGCTTACTTGGACAGGGAGGTTCACCCCTCCACTTT

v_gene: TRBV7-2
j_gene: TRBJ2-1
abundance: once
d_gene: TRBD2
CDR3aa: CASSFSGGPLGKFF
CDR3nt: TGTGCCAGCAGCTTTAGCGGGGGGCCCCTGGGGAAGTTCTTC

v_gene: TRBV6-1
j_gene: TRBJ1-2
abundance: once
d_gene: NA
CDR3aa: CASSETGRKSGYTF
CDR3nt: TGTGCCAGCAGTGAAACTGGCAGGAAAAGTGGCTACACCTTC

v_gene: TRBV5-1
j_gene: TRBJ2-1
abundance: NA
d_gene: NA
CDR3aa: CASSLEGGAYNEQFF
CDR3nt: TGCGCCAGCAGCTTGGAGGGGGGGGCCTACAATGAGCAGTTCTTC

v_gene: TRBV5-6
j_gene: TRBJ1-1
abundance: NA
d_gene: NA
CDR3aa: CASSSQARATLGFF
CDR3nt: TGTGCCAGCAGCTCCCAGGCGCGGGCTACCTTGGGTTTCTTT

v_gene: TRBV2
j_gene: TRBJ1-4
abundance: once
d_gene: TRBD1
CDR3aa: CASRPGTGDFEKLFF
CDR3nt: TGTGCCAGCAGACCCGGGACAGGCGACTTTGAAAAACTGTTTTTT

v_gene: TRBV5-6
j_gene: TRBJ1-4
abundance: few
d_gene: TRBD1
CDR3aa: CASSLDGTGIDEKLFF
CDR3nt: TGTGCCAGCAGCTTGGATGGGACAGGGATCGACGAAAAACTGTTTTTT

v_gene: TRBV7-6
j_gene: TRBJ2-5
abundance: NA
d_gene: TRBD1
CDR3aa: CASSLAFTGELGRETQYF
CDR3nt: TGTGCCAGCAGCTTAGCGTTCACAGGGGAATTGGGTAGGGAGACCCAGTACTTC

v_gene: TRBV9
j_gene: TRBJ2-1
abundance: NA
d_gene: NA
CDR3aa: CASSPQGYNEQFF
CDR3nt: TGTGCCAGCAGTCCACAGGGTTACAATGAGCAGTTCTTC

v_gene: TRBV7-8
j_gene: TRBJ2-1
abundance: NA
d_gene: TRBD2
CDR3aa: CASSLARLAGLVYEQFF
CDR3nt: TGTGCCAGCAGCTTAGCCCGGCTAGCGGGGTTGGTCTATGAGCAGTTCTTC

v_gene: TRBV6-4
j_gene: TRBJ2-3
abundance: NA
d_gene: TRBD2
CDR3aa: CASRRGGSDTQYF
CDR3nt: TGTGCCAGCAGGCGGGGGGGATCAGATACGCAGTATTTT

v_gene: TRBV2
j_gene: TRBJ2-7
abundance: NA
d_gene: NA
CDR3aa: CAKTLPSGDHYEQYF
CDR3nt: TGTGCCAAGACCCTCCCCTCGGGGGACCACTACGAGCAGTACTTC

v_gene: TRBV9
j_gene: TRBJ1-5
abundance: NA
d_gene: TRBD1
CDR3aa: CASSGTGGVEPQHF
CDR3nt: TGTGCCAGCAGCGGAACAGGGGGCGTTGAGCCCCAGCATTTT

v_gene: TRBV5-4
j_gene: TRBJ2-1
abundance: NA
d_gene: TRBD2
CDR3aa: CASSRAGGNEQFF
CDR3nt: TGTGCCAGCAGCCGAGCGGGGGGGAATGAGCAGTTCTTC

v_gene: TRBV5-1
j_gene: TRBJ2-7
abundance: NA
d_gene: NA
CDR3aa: CASSLGQGTVYEQYF
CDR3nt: TGCGCCAGCAGCTTGGGGCAGGGTACGGTTTACGAGCAGTACTTC

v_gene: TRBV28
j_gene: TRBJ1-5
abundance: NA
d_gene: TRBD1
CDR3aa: CASIPDRDGNQPQHF
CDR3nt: TGTGCCAGCATTCCCGACAGGGACGGCAATCAGCCCCAGCATTTT

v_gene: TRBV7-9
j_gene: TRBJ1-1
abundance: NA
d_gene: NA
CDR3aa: CASRAGETEAFF
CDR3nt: TGTGCCAGCAGGGCGGGCGAAACTGAAGCTTTCTTT

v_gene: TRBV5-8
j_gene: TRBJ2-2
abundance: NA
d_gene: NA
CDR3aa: CASSLDSLGPGELFF
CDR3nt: TGTGCCAGCAGCTTGGATTCCCTTGGCCCCGGGGAGCTGTTTTTT

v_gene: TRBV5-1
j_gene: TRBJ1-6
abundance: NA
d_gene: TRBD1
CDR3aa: CASSGQVTDNSPLHF
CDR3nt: TGCGCCAGCAGCGGACAGGTTACGGATAATTCACCCCTCCACTTT

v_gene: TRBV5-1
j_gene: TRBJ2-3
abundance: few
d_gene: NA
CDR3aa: CASSLAGGTDTQYF
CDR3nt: TGCGCCAGCAGCTTGGCCGGGGGTACAGATACGCAGTATTTT

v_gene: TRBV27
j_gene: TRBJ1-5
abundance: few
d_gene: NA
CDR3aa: CASMAGAENQPQHF
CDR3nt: TGTGCCAGCATGGCGGGGGCAGAGAATCAGCCCCAGCATTTT

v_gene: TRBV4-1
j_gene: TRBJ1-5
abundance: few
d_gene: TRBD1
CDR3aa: CASSPTGTGGGEPQHF
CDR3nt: TGCGCCAGCAGCCCCACCGGGACAGGGGGCGGGGAGCCCCAGCATTTT

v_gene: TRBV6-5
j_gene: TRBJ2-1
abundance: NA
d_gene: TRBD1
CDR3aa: CASIGQGAYNEQFF
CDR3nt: TGTGCCAGCATTGGACAGGGGGCTTACAATGAGCAGTTCTTC